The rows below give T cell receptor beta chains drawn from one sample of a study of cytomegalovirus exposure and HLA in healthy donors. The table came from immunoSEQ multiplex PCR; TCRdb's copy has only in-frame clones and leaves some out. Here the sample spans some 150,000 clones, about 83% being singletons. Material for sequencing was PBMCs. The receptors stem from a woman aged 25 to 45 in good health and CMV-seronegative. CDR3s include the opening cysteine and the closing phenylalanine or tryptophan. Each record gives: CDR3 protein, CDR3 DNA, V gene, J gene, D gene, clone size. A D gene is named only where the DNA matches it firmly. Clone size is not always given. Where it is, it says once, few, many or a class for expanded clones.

cdr3_aa: CASTFWTGSYEQYF
cdr3_nt: TGTGCCAGCACCTTTTGGACAGGATCCTACGAGCAGTACTTC
v_call: TRBV7-9
j_call: TRBJ2-7
d_call: TRBD1
clone_size: -

cdr3_aa: CASSPYYDRVDGYTF
cdr3_nt: TGTGCCAGCAGCCCTTACTACGACAGGGTAGATGGCTACACCTTC
v_call: TRBV28
j_call: TRBJ1-2
d_call: TRBD1
clone_size: -

cdr3_aa: CASSLSPSGSGETQYF
cdr3_nt: TGCGCCAGCAGCTTGTCCCCTAGCGGGAGTGGAGAGACCCAGTACTTC
v_call: TRBV5-1
j_call: TRBJ2-5
d_call: TRBD2
clone_size: -

cdr3_aa: CASSLERGRNEQFF
cdr3_nt: TGTGCCAGCAGCTTAGAACGCGGGCGCAATGAGCAGTTCTTC
v_call: TRBV7-6
j_call: TRBJ2-1
d_call: -
clone_size: -

cdr3_aa: CASSLGGAGVVTDTQYF
cdr3_nt: TGTGCCAGCAGCTTAGGGGGAGCGGGAGTTGTCACAGATACGCAGTATTTT
v_call: TRBV7-6
j_call: TRBJ2-3
d_call: TRBD2
clone_size: -

cdr3_aa: CASSLPGGPYEQYF
cdr3_nt: TGTGCCAGCAGCTTACCGGGGGGGCCCTACGAGCAGTACTTC
v_call: TRBV7-9
j_call: TRBJ2-7
d_call: TRBD2
clone_size: -

cdr3_aa: CASSPHGGLNGYTF
cdr3_nt: TGTGCCAGCAGTCCTCACGGGGGGCTCAATGGCTACACCTTC
v_call: TRBV28
j_call: TRBJ1-2
d_call: -
clone_size: -

cdr3_aa: CASSAPGTPGLAFF
cdr3_nt: TGTGCCAGCAGCGCTCCGGGGACTCCCGGACTAGCTTTCTTT
v_call: TRBV5-6
j_call: TRBJ1-1
d_call: -
clone_size: -

cdr3_aa: CASKVNSLYEQYF
cdr3_nt: TGTGCCAGCAAAGTAAACAGTCTCTACGAGCAGTACTTC
v_call: TRBV6-5
j_call: TRBJ2-7
d_call: -
clone_size: -

cdr3_aa: CAWRRQGLSGYTF
cdr3_nt: TGTGCCTGGAGGAGACAGGGTTTAAGTGGCTACACCTTC
v_call: TRBV30
j_call: TRBJ1-2
d_call: TRBD1
clone_size: -

cdr3_aa: CASSHPRQPYEQYF
cdr3_nt: TGTGCCAGCAGCCATCCCAGACAGCCCTACGAGCAGTACTTC
v_call: TRBV5-4
j_call: TRBJ2-7
d_call: -
clone_size: -

cdr3_aa: CASSKLAGGNTGELFF
cdr3_nt: TGTGCCAGCAGCAAACTAGCGGGAGGTAACACCGGGGAGCTGTTTTTT
v_call: TRBV7-8
j_call: TRBJ2-2
d_call: TRBD2
clone_size: -

cdr3_aa: CASGLRGDYGYTF
cdr3_nt: TGTGCTAGTGGTTTGCGGGGGGACTATGGCTACACCTTC
v_call: TRBV12-5
j_call: TRBJ1-2
d_call: -
clone_size: -

cdr3_aa: CASQEGRTDTQYF
cdr3_nt: TGTGCCAGCCAGGAGGGACGCACAGATACGCAGTATTTT
v_call: TRBV27
j_call: TRBJ2-3
d_call: -
clone_size: -

cdr3_aa: CASSLTGGPYSNQPQHF
cdr3_nt: TGTGCCAGCAGTTTGACAGGGGGCCCTTATAGCAATCAGCCCCAGCATTTT
v_call: TRBV27
j_call: TRBJ1-5
d_call: TRBD1
clone_size: -

cdr3_aa: CASSSVGGEQYF
cdr3_nt: TGTGCCAGCAGCAGCGTCGGGGGCGAGCAGTACTTC
v_call: TRBV7-9
j_call: TRBJ2-7
d_call: -
clone_size: -

cdr3_aa: CASSWGALKGAPSTDTQYF
cdr3_nt: TGTGCCAGCAGTTGGGGAGCGTTGAAAGGAGCTCCTAGCACAGATACGCAGTATTTT
v_call: TRBV27
j_call: TRBJ2-3
d_call: -
clone_size: -

cdr3_aa: CSVTGGETQYF
cdr3_nt: TGCAGCGTCACCGGGGGGGAGACCCAGTACTTC
v_call: TRBV29-1
j_call: TRBJ2-5
d_call: TRBD2
clone_size: -

cdr3_aa: CASTSVVETQYF
cdr3_nt: TGTGCCAGCACCTCAGTTGTGGAGACCCAGTACTTC
v_call: TRBV6-1
j_call: TRBJ2-5
d_call: -
clone_size: -

cdr3_aa: CATTGQGVSEQYF
cdr3_nt: TGTGCCACCACGGGACAGGGGGTTTCCGAGCAGTACTTC
v_call: TRBV28
j_call: TRBJ2-7
d_call: TRBD1
clone_size: -

cdr3_aa: CASSPLQGLDQETQYF
cdr3_nt: TGTGCCAGCTCACCACTCCAGGGACTAGACCAAGAGACCCAGTACTTC
v_call: TRBV18
j_call: TRBJ2-5
d_call: TRBD2
clone_size: -

cdr3_aa: CASSQDRGGVSNQPQHF
cdr3_nt: TGCGCCAGCAGCCAAGATCGAGGGGGCGTAAGCAATCAGCCCCAGCATTTT
v_call: TRBV4-3
j_call: TRBJ1-5
d_call: TRBD1
clone_size: -

cdr3_aa: CASMETGRVTTQYF
cdr3_nt: TGTGCCAGCATGGAAACAGGGCGCGTTACGACCCAGTACTTC
v_call: TRBV6-1
j_call: TRBJ2-5
d_call: -
clone_size: -

cdr3_aa: CASSQEVVAKNYGYTF
cdr3_nt: TGCGCCAGCAGCCAAGAAGTCGTAGCTAAGAACTATGGCTACACCTTC
v_call: TRBV4-1
j_call: TRBJ1-2
d_call: -
clone_size: -

cdr3_aa: CASSPGVNYGYTF
cdr3_nt: TGTGCCAGCAGTCCCGGTGTTAACTATGGCTACACCTTC
v_call: TRBV6-5
j_call: TRBJ1-2
d_call: -
clone_size: -

cdr3_aa: CASSERGSNTGELFF
cdr3_nt: TGTGCCAGCAGTGAGAGGGGGTCGAACACCGGGGAGCTGTTTTTT
v_call: TRBV2
j_call: TRBJ2-2
d_call: -
clone_size: -

cdr3_aa: CASRETGGDYGYTF
cdr3_nt: TGTGCCAGCAGGGAGACAGGGGGCGACTATGGCTACACCTTC
v_call: TRBV7-3
j_call: TRBJ1-2
d_call: TRBD1
clone_size: -

cdr3_aa: CSAGRGWNQPQHF
cdr3_nt: TGCAGCGCCGGCAGGGGGTGGAATCAGCCCCAGCATTTT
v_call: TRBV29-1
j_call: TRBJ1-5
d_call: TRBD1
clone_size: -

cdr3_aa: CASSLYLGTTGEQFF
cdr3_nt: TGTGCCAGCAGCCTATACTTAGGGACGACAGGGGAGCAGTTCTTC
v_call: TRBV5-4
j_call: TRBJ2-1
d_call: TRBD1
clone_size: -

cdr3_aa: CASIPLSGRLYEQYF
cdr3_nt: TGTGCCAGCATCCCCCTTAGCGGGAGGCTTTACGAGCAGTACTTC
v_call: TRBV27
j_call: TRBJ2-7
d_call: TRBD2
clone_size: -

cdr3_aa: CASSRRMNTEAFF
cdr3_nt: TGTGCCAGTAGTCGGAGAATGAACACTGAAGCTTTCTTT
v_call: TRBV19
j_call: TRBJ1-1
d_call: -
clone_size: few

cdr3_aa: CASSLGTSGTYEQYF
cdr3_nt: TGTGCCAGCAGTCTAGGAACTAGCGGGACCTACGAGCAGTACTTC
v_call: TRBV7-9
j_call: TRBJ2-7
d_call: TRBD2
clone_size: -